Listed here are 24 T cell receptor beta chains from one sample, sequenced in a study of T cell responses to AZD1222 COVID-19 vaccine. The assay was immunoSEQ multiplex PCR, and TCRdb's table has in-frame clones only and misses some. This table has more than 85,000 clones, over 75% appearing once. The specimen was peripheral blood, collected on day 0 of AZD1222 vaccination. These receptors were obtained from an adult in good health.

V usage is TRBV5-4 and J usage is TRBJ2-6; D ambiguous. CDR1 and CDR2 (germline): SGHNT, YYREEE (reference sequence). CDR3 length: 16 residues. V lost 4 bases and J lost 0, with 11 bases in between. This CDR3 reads CASSRFYNSGANVLTF. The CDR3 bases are TGTGCCAGCAGCCGATTTTATAACTCTGGGGCCAACGTCCTGACTTTC.

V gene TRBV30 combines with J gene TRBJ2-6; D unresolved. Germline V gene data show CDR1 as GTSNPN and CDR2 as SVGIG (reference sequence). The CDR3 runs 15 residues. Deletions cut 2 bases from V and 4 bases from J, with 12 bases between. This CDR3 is CAWSPMGSGANVLTF. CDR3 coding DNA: TGTGCCTGGAGTCCCATGGGATCGGGGGCCAACGTCCTGACTTTC. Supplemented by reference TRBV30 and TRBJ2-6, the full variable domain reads SQTIHQWPATLVQPVGSPLSLECTVEGTSNPNLYWYRQAAGRGLQLLFYSVGIGQISSEVPQNLSASRPQDRQFILSSKKLLLSDSGFYLCAWSPMGSGANVLTFGAGSRLTVL.

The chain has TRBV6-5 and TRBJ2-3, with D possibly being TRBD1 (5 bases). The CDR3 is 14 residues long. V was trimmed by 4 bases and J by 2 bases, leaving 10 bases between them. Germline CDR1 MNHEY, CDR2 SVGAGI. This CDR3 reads CASSLQAPTDTQYF. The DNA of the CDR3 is TGTGCCAGCAGTTTACAGGCCCCCACAGATACGCAGTATTTT.

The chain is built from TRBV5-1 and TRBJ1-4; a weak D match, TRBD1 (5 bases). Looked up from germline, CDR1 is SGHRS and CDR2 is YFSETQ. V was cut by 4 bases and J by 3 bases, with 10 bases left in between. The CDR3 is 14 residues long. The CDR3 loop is CASSRDHSNEKLFF. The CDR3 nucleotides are TGCGCCAGCAGCCGGGACCACTCTAATGAAAAACTGTTTTTT.

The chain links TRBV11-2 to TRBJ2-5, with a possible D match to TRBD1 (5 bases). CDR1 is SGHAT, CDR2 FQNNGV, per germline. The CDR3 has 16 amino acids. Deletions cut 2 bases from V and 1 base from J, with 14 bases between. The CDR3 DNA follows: TGTGCCAGCAGCTTAAGTATGGGGCAGGGCCAAGAGACCCAGTACTTC. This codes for CASSLSMGQGQETQYF. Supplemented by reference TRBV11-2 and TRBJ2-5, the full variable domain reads EAGVAQSPRYKIIEKRQSVAFWCNPISGHATLYWYQQILGQGPKLLIQFQNNGVVDDSQLPKDRFSAERLKGVDSTLKIQPAKLEDSAVYLCASSLSMGQGQETQYFGPGTRLLVL.

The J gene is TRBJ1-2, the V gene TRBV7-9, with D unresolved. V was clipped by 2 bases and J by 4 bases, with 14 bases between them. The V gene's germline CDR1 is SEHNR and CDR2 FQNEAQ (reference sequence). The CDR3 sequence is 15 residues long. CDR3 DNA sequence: TGTGCCAGCAGCTTATATTTTGGGGAAGGCTATGGCTACACCTTC. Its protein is CASSLYFGEGYGYTF.

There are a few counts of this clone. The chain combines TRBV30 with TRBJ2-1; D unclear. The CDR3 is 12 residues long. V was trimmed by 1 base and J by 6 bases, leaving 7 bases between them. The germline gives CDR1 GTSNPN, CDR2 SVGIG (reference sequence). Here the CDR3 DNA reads TGTGCCTGGAGTGGTACTACCAATGAGCAGTTCTTC. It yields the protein CAWSGTTNEQFF.

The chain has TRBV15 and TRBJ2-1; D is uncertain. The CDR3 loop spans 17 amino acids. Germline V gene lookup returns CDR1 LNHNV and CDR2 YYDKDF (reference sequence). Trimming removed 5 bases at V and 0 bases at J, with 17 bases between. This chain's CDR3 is CATSGVLLSNSYNEQFF. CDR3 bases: TGTGCCACCAGCGGAGTGCTACTCTCTAACTCCTACAATGAGCAGTTCTTC.

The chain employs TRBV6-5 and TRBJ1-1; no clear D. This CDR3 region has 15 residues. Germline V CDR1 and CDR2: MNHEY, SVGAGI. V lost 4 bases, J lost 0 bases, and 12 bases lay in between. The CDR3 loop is CASSSWKSLNTEAFF. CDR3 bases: TGTGCCAGCAGTTCCTGGAAGTCATTGAACACTGAAGCTTTCTTT.

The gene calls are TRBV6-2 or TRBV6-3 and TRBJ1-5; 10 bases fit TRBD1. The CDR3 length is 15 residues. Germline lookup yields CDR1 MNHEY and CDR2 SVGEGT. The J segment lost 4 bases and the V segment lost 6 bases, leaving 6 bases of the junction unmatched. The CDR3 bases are TGTGCCAGCAGCTTGCCGGGACAGGGGAATCAGCCCCAGCATTTT. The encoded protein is CASSLPGQGNQPQHF.

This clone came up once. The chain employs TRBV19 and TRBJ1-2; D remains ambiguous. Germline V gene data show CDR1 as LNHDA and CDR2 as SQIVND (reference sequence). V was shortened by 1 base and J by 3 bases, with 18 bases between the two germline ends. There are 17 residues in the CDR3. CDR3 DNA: TGTGCCAGTAGTATAGGACAACGGCTGGGTGTTGACTATGGCTACACCTTC. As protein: CASSIGQRLGVDYGYTF.

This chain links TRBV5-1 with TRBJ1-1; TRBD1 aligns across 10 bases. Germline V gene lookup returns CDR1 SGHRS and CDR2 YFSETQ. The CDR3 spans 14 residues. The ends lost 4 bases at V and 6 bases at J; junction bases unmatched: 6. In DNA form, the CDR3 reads TGCGCCAGCAGCGCTGACAGGGGGCGTGCTGAAGCTTTCTTT. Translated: CASSADRGRAEAFF. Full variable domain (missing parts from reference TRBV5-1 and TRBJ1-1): KAGVTQTPRYLIKTRGQQVTLSCSPISGHRSVSWYQQTPGQGLQFLFEYFSETQRNKGNFPGRFSGRQFSNSRSEMNVSTLELGDSALYLCASSADRGRAEAFFGQGTRLTVV.

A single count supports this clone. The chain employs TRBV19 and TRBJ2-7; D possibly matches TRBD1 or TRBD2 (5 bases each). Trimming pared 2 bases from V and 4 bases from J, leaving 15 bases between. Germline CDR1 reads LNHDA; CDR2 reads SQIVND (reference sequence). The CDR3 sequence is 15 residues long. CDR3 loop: CASSILPGTDYEQYF. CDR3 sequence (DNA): TGTGCCAGTAGTATACTCCCCGGGACGGATTACGAGCAGTACTTC.

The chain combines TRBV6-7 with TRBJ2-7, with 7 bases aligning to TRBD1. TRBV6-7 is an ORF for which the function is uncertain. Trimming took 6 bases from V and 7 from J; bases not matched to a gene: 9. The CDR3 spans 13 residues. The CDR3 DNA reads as TGTGCCAGCAGCGGAGACAGGGTATGTGAGCAGTACTTC. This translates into CASSGDRVCEQYF.

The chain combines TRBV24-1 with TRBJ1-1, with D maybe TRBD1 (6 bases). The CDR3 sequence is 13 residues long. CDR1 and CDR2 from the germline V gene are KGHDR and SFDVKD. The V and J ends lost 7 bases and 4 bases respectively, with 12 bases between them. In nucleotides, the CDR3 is TGTGCCACCAGGGGCAGGGGCTCCACTGAAGCTTTCTTT. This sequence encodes CATRGRGSTEAFF.

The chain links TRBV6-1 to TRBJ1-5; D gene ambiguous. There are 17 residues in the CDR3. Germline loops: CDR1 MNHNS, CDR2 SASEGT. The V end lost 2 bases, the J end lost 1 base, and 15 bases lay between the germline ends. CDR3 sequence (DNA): TGTGCCAGCAGTGAAATGGGGTCCCGAGGGAGCAATCAGCCCCAGCATTTT. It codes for CASSEMGSRGSNQPQHF.

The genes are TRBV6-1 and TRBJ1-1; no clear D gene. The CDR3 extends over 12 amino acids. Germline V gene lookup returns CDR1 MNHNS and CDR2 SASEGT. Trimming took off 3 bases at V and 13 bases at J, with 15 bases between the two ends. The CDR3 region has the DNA TGTGCCAGCAGTGATAACGGCCTTAGGGATTTCTTT. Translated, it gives CASSDNGLRDFF.

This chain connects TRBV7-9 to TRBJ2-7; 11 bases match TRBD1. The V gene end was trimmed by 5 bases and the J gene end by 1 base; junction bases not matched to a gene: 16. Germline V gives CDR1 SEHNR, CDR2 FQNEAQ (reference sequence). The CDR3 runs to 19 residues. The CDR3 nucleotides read TGTGCCAGCAGCCCGAGGACTACTAAGGACAGGGGGCCATCCTACGAGCAGTACTTC. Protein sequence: CASSPRTTKDRGPSYEQYF.

The CDR3 loop is CASSARYEQYF. The CDR3 DNA reads TGTGCCAGCAGCGCCCGATACGAGCAGTACTTC. The chain carries TRBV3-1 (or the pseudogene TRBV3-2) and TRBJ2-7; D not resolved. V dropped 5 bases and J dropped 4 bases, with 6 bases sitting between them. The CDR3 loop spans 11 amino acids. Per germline, CDR1 LGHDT and CDR2 YNNKEL (reference sequence).

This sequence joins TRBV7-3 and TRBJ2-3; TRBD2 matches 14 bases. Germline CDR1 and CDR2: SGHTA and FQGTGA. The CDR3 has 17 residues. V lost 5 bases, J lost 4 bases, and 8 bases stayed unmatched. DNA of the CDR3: TGTGCCAGCAGCGCCGGGACTAGCGGGAGCCGATCAGATACGCAGTATTTT. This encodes CASSAGTSGSRSDTQYF.

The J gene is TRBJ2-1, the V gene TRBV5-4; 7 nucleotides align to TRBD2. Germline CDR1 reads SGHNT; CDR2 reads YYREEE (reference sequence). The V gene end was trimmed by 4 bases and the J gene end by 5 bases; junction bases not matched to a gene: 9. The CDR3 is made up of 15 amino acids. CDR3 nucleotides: TGTGCCAGCAGCCGGACTAGATTAGGGGACAATGAGCAGTTCTTC. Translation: CASSRTRLGDNEQFF.

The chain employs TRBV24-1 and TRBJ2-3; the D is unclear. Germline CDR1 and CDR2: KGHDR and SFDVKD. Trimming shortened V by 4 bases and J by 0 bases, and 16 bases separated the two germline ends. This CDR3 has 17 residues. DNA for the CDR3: TGTGCCACCAGTGACCCGTCTGCGACCTCTAGCACAGATACGCAGTATTTT. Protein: CATSDPSATSSTDTQYF.

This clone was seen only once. CDR3 region: CASSLDQKPKRITEAFF. In DNA, the CDR3 is TGTGCCAGCAGCTTAGATCAGAAGCCCAAGCGGATCACTGAAGCTTTCTTT. The rearrangement links TRBV11-3 to TRBJ1-1; D is uncertain. Looked up from germline, CDR1 is SGHNT and CDR2 is YENEEA. The CDR3 consists of 17 residues. Trimming shortened V by 0 bases and J by 4 bases, and 18 bases separated the two germline ends.

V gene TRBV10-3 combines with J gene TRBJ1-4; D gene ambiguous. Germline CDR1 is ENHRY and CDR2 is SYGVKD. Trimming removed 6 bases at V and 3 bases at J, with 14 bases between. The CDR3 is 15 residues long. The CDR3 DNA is TGTGCCATCAGCCCCGGGAGCGTCTCTAATGAAAAACTGTTTTTT. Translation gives CAISPGSVSNEKLFF.